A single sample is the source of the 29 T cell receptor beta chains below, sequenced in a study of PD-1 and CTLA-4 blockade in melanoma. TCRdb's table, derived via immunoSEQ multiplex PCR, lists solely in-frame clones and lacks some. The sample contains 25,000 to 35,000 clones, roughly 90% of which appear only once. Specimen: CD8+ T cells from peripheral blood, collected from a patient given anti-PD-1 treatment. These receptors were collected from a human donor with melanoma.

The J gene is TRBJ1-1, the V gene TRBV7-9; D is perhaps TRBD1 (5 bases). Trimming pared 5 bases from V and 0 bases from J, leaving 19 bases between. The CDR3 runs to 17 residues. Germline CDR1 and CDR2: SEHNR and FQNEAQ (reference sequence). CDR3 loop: CASSTPWGSAMNTEAFF. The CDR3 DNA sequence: TGTGCCAGCAGCACCCCCTGGGGGTCGGCAATGAACACTGAAGCTTTCTTT.

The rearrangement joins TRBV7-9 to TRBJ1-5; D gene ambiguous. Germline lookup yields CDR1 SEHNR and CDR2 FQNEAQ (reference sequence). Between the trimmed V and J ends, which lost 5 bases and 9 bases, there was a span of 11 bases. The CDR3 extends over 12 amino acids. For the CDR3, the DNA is TGTGCCAGCAGCCCCCCGGGTATGCCCCAGCATTTT. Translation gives CASSPPGMPQHF.

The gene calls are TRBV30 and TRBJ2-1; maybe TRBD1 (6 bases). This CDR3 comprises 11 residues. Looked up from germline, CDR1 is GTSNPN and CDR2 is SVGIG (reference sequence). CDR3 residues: CAGDNYNEQFF. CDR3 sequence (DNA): TGTGCGGGGGACAACTACAATGAGCAGTTCTTC. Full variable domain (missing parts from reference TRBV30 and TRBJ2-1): SQTIHQWPATLVQPVGSPLSLECTVEGTSNPNLYWYRQAAGRGLQLLFYSVGIGQISSEVPQNLSASRPQDRQFILSSKKLLLSDSGFYLCAGDNYNEQFFGPGTRLTVL.

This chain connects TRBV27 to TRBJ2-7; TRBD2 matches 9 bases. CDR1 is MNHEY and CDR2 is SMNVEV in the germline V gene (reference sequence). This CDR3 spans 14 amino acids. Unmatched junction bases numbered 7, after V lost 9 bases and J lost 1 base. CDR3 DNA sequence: TGTGCCAGTTCCCCCAGCGGGGGGTCCTACGAGCAGTACTTC. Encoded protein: CASSPSGGSYEQYF.

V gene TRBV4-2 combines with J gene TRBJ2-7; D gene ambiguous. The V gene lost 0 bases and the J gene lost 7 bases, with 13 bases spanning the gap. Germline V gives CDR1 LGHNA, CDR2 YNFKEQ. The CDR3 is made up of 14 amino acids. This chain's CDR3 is CASSQDHRQDEQYF. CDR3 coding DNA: TGTGCCAGCAGCCAAGATCATCGGCAGGATGAGCAGTACTTC.

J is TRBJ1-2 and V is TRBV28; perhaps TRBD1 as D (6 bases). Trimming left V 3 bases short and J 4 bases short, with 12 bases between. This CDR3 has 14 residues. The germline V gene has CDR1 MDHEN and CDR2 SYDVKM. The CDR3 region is CASSFPGQSYGYTF. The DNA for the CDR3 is TGTGCCAGCAGTTTCCCTGGACAGTCCTATGGCTACACCTTC.

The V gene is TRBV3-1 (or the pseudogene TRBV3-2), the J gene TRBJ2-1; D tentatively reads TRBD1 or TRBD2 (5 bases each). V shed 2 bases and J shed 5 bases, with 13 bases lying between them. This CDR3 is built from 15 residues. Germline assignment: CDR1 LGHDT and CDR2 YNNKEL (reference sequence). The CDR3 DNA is TGTGCCAGCAGCCAAAACGTCGGGGACCACAATGAGCAGTTCTTC. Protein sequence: CASSQNVGDHNEQFF.

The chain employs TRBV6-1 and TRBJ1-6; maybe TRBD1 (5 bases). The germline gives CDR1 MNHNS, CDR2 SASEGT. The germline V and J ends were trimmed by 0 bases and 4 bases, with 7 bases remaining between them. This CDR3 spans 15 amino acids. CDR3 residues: CASSEATGYNSPLHF. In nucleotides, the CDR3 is TGTGCCAGCAGTGAAGCTACAGGTTATAATTCACCCCTCCACTTT.

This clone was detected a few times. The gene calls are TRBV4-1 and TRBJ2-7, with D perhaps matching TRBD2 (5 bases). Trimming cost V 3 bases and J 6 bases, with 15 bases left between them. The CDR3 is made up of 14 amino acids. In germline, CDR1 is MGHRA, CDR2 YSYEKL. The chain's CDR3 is CASSHDPGSSEQYF. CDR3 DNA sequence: TGCGCCAGCAGCCATGACCCGGGAAGCTCCGAGCAGTACTTC.

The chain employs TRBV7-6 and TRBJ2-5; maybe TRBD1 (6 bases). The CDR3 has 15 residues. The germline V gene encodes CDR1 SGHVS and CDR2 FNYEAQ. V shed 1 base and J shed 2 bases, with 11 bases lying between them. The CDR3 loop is CASSLGARGQETQYF. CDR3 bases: TGTGCCAGCAGCTTAGGGGCCAGGGGACAAGAGACCCAGTACTTC.

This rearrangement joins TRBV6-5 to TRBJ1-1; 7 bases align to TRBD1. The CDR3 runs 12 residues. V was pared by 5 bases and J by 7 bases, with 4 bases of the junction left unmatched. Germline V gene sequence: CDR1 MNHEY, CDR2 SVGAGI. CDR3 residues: CASSTGTDEAFF. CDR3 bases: TGTGCCAGCAGTACCGGGACAGATGAAGCTTTCTTT.

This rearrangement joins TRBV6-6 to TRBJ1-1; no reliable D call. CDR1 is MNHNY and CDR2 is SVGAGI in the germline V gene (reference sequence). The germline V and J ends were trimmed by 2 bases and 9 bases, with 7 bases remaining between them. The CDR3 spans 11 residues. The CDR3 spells CASSYPGQAFF. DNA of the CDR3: TGTGCCAGCAGTTACCCCGGCCAAGCTTTCTTT.

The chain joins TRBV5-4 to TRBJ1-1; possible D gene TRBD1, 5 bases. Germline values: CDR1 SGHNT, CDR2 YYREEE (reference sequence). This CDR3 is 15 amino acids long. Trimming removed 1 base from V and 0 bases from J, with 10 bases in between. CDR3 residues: CASSLYGAMNTEAFF. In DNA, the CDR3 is TGTGCCAGCAGCTTGTACGGGGCGATGAACACTGAAGCTTTCTTT.

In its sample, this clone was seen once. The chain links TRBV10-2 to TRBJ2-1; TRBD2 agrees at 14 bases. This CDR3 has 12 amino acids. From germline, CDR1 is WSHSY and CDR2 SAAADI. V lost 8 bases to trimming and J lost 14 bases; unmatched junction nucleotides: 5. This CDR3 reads CASVETSGREFF. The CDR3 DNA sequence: TGCGCCAGCGTAGAGACTAGCGGGAGGGAGTTCTTC.

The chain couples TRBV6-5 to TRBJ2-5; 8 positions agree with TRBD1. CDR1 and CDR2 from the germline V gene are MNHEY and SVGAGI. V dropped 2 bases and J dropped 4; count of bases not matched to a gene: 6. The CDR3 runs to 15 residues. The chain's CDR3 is CASSYAGGKLETQYF. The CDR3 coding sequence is TGTGCCAGCAGTTACGCAGGGGGCAAATTAGAGACCCAGTACTTC.

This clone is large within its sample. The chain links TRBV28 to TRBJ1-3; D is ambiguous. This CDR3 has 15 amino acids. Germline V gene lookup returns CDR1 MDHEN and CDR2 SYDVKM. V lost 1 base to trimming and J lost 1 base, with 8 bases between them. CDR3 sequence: CASSLLTESGNTIYF. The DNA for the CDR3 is TGTGCCAGCAGTTTATTGACGGAATCTGGAAACACCATATATTTT.

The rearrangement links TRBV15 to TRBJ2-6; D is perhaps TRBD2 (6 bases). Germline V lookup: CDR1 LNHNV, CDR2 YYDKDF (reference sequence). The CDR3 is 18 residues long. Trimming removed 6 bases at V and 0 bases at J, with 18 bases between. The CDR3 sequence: CATRDDNGGGSGANVLTF. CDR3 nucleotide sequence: TGTGCCACCAGAGACGACAACGGGGGTGGCTCTGGGGCCAACGTCCTGACTTTC.

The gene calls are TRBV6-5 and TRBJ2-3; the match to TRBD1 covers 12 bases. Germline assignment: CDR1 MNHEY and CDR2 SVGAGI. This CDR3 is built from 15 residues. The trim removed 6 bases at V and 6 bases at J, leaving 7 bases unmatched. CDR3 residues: CASSEGQGAPDTQYF. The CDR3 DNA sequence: TGTGCCAGCAGCGAGGGACAGGGGGCCCCCGATACGCAGTATTTT.

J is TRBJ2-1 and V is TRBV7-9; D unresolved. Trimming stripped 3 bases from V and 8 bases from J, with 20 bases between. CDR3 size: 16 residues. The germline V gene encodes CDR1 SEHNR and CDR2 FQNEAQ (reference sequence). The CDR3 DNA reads TGTGCCAGCAGCTTTAGGTCGCTAGAAATTTCCCATGAGCAGTTCTTC. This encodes CASSFRSLEISHEQFF. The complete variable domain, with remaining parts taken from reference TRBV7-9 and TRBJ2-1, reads DTGVSQNPRHKITKRGQNVTFRCDPISEHNRLYWYRQTLGQGPEFLTYFQNEAQLEKSRLLSDRFSAERPKGSFSTLEIQRTEQGDSAMYLCASSFRSLEISHEQFFGPGTRLTVL.

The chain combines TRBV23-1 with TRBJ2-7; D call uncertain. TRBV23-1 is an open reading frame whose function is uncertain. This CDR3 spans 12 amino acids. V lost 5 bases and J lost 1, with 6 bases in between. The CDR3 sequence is CASSETSYEQYF. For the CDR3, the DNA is TGCGCCAGCAGTGAGACATCCTACGAGCAGTACTTC.

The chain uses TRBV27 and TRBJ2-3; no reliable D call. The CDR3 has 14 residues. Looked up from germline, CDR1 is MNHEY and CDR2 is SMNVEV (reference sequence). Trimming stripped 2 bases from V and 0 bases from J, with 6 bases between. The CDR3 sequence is CASSLVSSTDTQYF. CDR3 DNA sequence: TGTGCCAGCAGTTTAGTGTCTAGCACAGATACGCAGTATTTT.

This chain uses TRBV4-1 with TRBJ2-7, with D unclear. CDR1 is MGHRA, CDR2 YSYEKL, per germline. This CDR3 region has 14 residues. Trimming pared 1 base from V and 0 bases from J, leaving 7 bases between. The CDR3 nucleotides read TGCGCCAGCAGCCAAGTTGGGTACTCCTACGAGCAGTACTTC. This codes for CASSQVGYSYEQYF.

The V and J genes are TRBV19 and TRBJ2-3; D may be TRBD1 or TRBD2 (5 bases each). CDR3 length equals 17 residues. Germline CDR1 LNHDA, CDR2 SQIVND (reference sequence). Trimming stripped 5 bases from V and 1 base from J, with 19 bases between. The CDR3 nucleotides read TGTGCCAGTAGTTCTGAGGGACGATTGGACGGCACAGATACGCAGTATTTT. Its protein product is CASSSEGRLDGTDTQYF.

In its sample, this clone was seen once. The CDR3 is CASRSLGEQYF. In DNA, the CDR3 is TGTGCCAGCAGGTCCCTGGGGGAGCAGTACTTC. V usage is TRBV28 and J usage is TRBJ2-7, with D unresolved. Germline CDR1 reads MDHEN; CDR2 reads SYDVKM. The V end lost 6 bases, the J end lost 7 bases, and 10 bases lay between the germline ends. The CDR3 consists of 11 residues. The full variable domain, its missing parts supplied by reference TRBV28 and TRBJ2-7, is DVKVTQSSRYLVKRTGEKVFLECVQDMDHENMFWYRQDPGLGLRLIYFSYDVKMKEKGDIPEGYSVSREKKERFSLILESASTNQTSMYLCASRSLGEQYFGPGTRLTVT.

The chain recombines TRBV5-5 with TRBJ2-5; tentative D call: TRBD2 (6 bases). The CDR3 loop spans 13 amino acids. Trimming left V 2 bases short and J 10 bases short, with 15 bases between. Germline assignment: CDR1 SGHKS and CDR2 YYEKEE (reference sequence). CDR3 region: CASSLGGSGDQYF. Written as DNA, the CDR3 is TGTGCCAGCAGCTTAGGAGGGTCGGGAGACCAGTACTTC.

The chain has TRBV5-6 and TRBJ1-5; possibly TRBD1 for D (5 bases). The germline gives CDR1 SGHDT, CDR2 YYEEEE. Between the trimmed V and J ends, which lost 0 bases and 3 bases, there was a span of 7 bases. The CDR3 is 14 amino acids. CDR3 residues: CASSLEGLNQPQHF. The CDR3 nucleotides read TGTGCCAGCAGCTTGGAGGGGCTCAATCAGCCCCAGCATTTT.

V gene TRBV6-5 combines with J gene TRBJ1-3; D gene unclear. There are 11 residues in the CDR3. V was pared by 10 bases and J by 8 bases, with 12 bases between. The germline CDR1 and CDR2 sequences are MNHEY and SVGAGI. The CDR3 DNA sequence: TGTGCCACCGCACAGAGTTACACCATATATTTT. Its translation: CATAQSYTIYF.

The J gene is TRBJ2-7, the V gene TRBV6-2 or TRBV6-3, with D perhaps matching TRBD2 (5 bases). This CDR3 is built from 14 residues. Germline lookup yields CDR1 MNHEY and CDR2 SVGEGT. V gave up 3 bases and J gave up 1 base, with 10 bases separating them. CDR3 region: CASSYVGLSYEQYF. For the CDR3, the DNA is TGTGCCAGCAGTTATGTCGGACTTTCCTACGAGCAGTACTTC.

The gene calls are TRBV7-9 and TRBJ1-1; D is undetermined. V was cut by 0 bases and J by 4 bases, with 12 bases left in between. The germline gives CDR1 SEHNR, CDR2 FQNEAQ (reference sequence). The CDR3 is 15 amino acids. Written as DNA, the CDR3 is TGTGCCAGCAGCTTAGCAGAAGAGGGCGGCACTGAAGCTTTCTTT. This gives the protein CASSLAEEGGTEAFF.